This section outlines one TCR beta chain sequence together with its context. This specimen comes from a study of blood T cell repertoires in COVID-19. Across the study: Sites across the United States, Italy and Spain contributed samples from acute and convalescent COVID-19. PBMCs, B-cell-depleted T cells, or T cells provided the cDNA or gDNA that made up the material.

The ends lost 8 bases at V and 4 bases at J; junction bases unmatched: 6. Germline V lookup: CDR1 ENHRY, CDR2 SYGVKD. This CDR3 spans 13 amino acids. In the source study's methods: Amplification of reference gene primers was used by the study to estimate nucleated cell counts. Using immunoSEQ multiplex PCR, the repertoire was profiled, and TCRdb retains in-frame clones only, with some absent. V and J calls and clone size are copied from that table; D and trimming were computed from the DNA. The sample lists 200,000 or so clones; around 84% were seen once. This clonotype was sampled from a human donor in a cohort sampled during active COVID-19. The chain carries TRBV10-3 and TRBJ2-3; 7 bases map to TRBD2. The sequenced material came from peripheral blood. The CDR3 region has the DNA TGTGCCATCGGGGAGAGCGGGGCAGATACGCAGTATTTT. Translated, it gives CAIGESGADTQYF.